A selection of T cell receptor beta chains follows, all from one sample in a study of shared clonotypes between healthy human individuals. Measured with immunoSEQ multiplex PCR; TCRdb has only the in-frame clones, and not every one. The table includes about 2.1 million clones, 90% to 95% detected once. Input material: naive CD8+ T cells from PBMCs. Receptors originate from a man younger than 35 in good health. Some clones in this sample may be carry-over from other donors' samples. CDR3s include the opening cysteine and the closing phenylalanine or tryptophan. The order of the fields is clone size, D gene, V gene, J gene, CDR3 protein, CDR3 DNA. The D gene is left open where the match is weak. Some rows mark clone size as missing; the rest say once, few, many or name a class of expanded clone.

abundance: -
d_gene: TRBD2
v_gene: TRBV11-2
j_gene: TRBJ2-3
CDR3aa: CASSSTSGRPDTQYF
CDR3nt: TGTGCCAGCAGCTCGACTAGCGGGAGACCAGATACGCAGTATTTT

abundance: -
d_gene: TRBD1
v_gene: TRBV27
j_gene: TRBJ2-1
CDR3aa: CASRTGTGGLNEQFF
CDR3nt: TGTGCCAGCAGGACCGGGACAGGGGGGTTAAATGAGCAGTTCTTC

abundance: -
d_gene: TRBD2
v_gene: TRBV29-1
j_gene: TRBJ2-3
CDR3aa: CSASGRDSLDTQYF
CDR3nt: TGCAGCGCTAGCGGGAGAGACAGCTTGGATACGCAGTATTTT

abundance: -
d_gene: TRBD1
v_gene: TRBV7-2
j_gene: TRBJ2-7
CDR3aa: CATRTGSSYEQYF
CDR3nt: TGTGCCACTCGGACAGGGTCATCCTACGAGCAGTACTTC

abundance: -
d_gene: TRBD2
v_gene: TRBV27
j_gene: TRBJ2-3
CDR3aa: CASSPRLAGEVDTQYF
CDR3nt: TGTGCCAGCAGTCCCCGACTAGCGGGAGAGGTAGATACGCAGTATTTT

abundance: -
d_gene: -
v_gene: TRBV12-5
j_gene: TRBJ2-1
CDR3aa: CASGLGDEQFF
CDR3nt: TGTGCTAGTGGTTTGGGCGATGAGCAGTTCTTC

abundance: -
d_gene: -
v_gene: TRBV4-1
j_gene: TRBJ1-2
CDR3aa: CASSQGTTNYGYTF
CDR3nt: TGCGCCAGCAGCCAAGGGACAACTAACTATGGCTACACCTTC

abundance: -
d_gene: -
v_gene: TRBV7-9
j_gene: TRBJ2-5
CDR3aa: CASSYTGTGKETQYF
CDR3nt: TGTGCCAGCAGCTATACGGGGACCGGGAAAGAGACCCAGTACTTC

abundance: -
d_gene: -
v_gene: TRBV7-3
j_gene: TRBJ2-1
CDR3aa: CASSLILSSYNEQFF
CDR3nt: TGTGCCAGCAGCTTAATTTTGAGCTCCTACAATGAGCAGTTCTTC

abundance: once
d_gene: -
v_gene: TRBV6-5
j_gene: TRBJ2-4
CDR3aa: CASSYSKAGGKNIQYF
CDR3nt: TGTGCCAGCAGTTACTCGAAAGCCGGGGGCAAAAACATTCAGTACTTC

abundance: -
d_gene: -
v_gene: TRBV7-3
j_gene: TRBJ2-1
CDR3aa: CASSPGSYNEQFF
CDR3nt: TGTGCCAGCAGCCCCGGCTCCTACAATGAGCAGTTCTTC

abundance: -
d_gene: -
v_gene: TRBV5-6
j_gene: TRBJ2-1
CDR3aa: CASSLQGNEQFF
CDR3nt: TGTGCCAGCAGCTTGCAGGGGAATGAGCAGTTCTTC

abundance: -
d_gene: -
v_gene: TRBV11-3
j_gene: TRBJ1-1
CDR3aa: CASRSDPRSEAFF
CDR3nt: TGTGCCAGCAGATCGGACCCCAGGAGTGAAGCTTTCTTT

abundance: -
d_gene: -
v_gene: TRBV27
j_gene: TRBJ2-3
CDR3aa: CASSSPPDTQYF
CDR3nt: TGTGCCAGCAGTTCACCTCCAGATACGCAGTATTTT

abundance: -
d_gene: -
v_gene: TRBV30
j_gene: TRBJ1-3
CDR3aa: CAWSLGHHRPSGNTIYF
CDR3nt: TGTGCCTGGAGTTTAGGACATCACCGGCCATCTGGAAACACCATATATTTT

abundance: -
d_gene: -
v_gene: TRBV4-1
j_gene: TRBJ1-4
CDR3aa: CASSQDWGVVVVANEKLFF
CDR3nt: TGCGCCAGCAGCCAAGATTGGGGAGTAGTGGTGGTAGCTAATGAAAAACTGTTTTTT

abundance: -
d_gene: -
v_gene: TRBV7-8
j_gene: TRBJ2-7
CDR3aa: CASSPPLFGGKGKKDEQYF
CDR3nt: TGTGCCAGCAGCCCCCCTCTTTTTGGGGGCAAAGGGAAGAAGGACGAGCAGTACTTC

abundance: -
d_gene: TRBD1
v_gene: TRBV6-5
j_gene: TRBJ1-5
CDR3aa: CASSTDRVHQPQHF
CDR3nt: TGTGCCAGCAGTACGGACAGGGTCCATCAGCCCCAGCATTTT

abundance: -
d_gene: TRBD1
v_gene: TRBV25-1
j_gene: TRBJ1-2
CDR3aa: CASSEVTDREGYGYTF
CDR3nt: TGTGCCAGCAGTGAAGTGACTGACAGGGAGGGCTATGGCTACACCTTC

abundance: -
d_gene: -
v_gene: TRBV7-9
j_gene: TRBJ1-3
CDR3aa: CASSLAYRASGNTIYF
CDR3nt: TGTGCCAGCAGCTTAGCATACAGGGCTTCCGGAAACACCATATATTTT

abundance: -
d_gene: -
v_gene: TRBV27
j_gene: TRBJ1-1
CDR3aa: CASSYRGRDTEAFF
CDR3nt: TGTGCCAGCAGTTATCGGGGTCGGGACACTGAAGCTTTCTTT

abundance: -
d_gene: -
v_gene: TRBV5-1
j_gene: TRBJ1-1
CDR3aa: CASSHWTAGGTEAFF
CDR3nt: TGCGCCAGCAGCCACTGGACGGCGGGTGGCACTGAAGCTTTCTTT

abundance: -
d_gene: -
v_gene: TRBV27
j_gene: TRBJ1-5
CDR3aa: CASSFWDDLLRSNQPQHF
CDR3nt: TGTGCCAGCAGTTTCTGGGATGATCTACTTCGTAGCAATCAGCCCCAGCATTTT

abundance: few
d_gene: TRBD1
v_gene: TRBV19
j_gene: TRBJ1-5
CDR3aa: CASTPDRAQPQHF
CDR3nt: TGTGCCAGTACCCCGGACAGGGCTCAGCCCCAGCATTTT